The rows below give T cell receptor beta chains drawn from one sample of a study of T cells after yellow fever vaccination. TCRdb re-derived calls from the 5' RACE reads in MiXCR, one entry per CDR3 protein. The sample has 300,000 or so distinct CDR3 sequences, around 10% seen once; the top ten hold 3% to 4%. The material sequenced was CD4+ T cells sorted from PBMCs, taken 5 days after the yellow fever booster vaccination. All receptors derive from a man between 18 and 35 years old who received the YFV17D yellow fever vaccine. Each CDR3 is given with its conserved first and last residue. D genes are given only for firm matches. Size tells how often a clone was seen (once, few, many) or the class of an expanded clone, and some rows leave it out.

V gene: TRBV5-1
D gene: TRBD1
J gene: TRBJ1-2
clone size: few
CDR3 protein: CASSQTGQGGVGYGYTF
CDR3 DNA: TGCGCCAGCAGCCAGACGGGACAGGGAGGTGTAGGCTATGGCTACACCTTC

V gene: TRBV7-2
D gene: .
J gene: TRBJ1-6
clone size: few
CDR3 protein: CASTRLGPAAYNSPLHF
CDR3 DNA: TGTGCCAGCACCCGTCTGGGTCCGGCAGCTTATAATTCACCCCTCCACTTT

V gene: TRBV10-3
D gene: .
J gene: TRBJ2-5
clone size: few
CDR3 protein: CGVGGPQETQYF
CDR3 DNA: TGTGGTGTCGGGGGGCCCCAAGAGACCCAGTACTTC

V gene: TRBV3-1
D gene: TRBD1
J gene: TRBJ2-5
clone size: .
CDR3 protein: CASSPRQGRLETQYF
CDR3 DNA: TGTGCCAGCAGCCCGAGACAGGGGAGATTGGAGACCCAGTACTTC

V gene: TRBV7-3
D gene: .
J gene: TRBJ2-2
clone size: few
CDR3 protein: CASSLTGPNTGELFF
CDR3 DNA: TGTGCCAGCAGCCTAACAGGGCCGAACACCGGGGAGCTGTTTTTT

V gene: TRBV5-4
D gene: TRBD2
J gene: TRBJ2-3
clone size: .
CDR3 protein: CASSVGTSGQDTQYF
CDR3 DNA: TGTGCCAGCAGCGTGGGGACTAGTGGGCAGGATACGCAGTATTTT

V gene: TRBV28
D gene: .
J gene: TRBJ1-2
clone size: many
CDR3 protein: CASSAPGGRRGYTF
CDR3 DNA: TGTGCCAGCAGTGCCCCCGGGGGGCGCAGGGGCTACACCTTC

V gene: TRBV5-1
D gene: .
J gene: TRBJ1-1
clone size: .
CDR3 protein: CASSPPDRAYTEAFF
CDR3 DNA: TGCGCCAGCAGCCCTCCGGACAGAGCGTACACTGAAGCTTTCTTT

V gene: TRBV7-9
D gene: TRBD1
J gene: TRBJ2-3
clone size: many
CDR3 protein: CASSSGGALPDTQYF
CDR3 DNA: TGTGCCAGCAGCTCAGGGGGTGCACTCCCAGATACGCAGTATTTT

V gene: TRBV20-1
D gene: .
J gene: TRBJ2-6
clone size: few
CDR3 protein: CSARDNRMGANVLTF
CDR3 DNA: TGCAGTGCTAGAGATAACAGGATGGGGGCCAACGTCCTGACTTTC

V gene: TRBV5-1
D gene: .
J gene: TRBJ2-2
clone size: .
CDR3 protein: CASSSTGTTTGELFF
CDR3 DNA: TGCGCCAGCAGTTCAACCGGGACAACCACCGGGGAGCTGTTTTTT

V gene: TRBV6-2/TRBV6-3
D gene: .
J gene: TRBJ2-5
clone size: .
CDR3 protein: CASSYGAADFNAPETQYF
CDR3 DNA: TGTGCCAGCAGTTACGGGGCCGCGGACTTCAACGCCCCAGAGACCCAGTACTTC

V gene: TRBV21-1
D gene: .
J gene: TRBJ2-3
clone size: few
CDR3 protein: CASSSRTGPQTTDTQYF
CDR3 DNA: TGTGCCAGCAGCTCGCGTACGGGCCCCCAGACCACAGATACGCAGTATTTT

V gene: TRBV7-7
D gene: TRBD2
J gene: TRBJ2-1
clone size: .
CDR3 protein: CASSPRTSGGGYNEEFF
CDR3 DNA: TGTGCTAGCAGCCCACGGACTAGCGGGGGAGGCTACAATGAGGAGTTCTTC

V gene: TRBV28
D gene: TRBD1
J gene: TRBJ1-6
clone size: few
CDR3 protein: CASSSPGQGTLSPLHF
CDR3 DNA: TGTGCCAGCAGTTCACCGGGACAGGGAACACTCTCACCCCTCCACTTT

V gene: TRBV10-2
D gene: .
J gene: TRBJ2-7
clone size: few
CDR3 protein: CASSDTLSYEQYF
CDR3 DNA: TGCGCCAGCAGTGACACTCTCTCCTACGAGCAGTACTTC

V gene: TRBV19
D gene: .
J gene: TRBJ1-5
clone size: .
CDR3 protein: CASSIPSAGVLNQPQHF
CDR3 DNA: TGTGCCAGTAGTATACCCTCCGCAGGGGTCCTAAATCAGCCCCAGCATTTT

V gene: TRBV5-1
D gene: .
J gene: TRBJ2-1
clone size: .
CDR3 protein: CASSGTVNEQFF
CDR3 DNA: TGCGCCAGCAGCGGGACGGTAAATGAGCAGTTCTTC

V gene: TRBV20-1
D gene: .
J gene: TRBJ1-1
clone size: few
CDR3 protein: CSASDGGKNTEAFF
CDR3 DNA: TGCAGTGCTAGCGATGGGGGGAAGAACACTGAAGCTTTCTTT

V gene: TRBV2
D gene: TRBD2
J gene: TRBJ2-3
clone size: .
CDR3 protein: CASSASSGAPGTQYF
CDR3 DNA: TGTGCCAGCAGTGCGTCTAGCGGGGCACCCGGTACGCAGTATTTT

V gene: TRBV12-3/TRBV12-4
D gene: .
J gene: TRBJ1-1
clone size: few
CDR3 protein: CASSFDRLNTEAFF
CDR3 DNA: TGTGCCAGCAGTTTTGACAGATTGAACACTGAAGCTTTCTTT

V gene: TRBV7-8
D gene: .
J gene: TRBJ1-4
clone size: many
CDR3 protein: CASSLHPLNEKLFF
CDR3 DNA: TGTGCCAGCAGCTTACATCCTCTCAATGAAAAACTGTTTTTT

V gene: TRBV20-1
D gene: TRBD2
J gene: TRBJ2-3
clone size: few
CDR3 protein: CSARRTSGGTTDTQYF
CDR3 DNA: TGCAGTGCTCGCCGGACTAGCGGGGGGACTACAGATACGCAGTATTTT

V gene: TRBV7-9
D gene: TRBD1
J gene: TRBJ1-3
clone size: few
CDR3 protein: CASSAFRGRHTIYF
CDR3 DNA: TGTGCCAGCAGCGCATTCAGGGGGCGCCACACCATATATTTT

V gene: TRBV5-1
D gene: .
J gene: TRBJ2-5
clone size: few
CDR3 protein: CASSGGSSFLETQYF
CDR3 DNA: TGCGCCAGCAGCGGCGGGTCTTCCTTCTTAGAGACCCAGTACTTC

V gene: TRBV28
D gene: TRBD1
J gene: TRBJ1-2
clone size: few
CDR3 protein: CASSRDSFYGYTF
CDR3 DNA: TGTGCCAGCAGTCGGGACAGCTTTTATGGCTACACCTTC

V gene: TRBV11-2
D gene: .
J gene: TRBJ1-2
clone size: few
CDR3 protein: CASSPLVSGYTF
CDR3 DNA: TGTGCCAGCAGCCCCCTGGTTTCTGGCTACACCTTC

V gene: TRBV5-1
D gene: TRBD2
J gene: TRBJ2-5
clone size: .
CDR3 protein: CASALGLAEETQYF
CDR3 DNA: TGCGCCAGCGCCCTGGGGCTAGCGGAAGAGACCCAGTACTTC

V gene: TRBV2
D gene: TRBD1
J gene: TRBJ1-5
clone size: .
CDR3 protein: CASSRDRGGYQPQHF
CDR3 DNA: TGTGCCAGCAGCCGGGACAGGGGCGGTTATCAGCCCCAGCATTTT

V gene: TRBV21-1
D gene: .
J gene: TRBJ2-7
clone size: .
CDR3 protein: CASSPYLGKDIAYEQYF
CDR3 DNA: TGTGCCAGCAGCCCCTACCTTGGGAAGGACATAGCCTACGAGCAGTACTTC

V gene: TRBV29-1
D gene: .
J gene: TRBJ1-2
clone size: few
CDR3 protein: CSVEYGQGIGYTF
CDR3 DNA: TGCAGCGTTGAATATGGGCAGGGGATCGGCTACACCTTC

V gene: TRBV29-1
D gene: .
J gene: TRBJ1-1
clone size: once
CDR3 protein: CSVTADAYTEAFF
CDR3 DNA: TGCAGCGTGACCGCAGATGCGTACACTGAAGCTTTCTTT

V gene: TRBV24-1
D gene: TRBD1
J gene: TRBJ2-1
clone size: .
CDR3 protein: CATSGPGQGSYNEQFF
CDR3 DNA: TGTGCCACCAGTGGCCCCGGACAGGGGTCATACAATGAGCAGTTCTTC

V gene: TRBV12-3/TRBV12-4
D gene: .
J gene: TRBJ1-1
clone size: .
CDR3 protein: CASIGETEAFF
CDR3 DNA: TGTGCCAGCATCGGGGAGACTGAAGCTTTCTTT

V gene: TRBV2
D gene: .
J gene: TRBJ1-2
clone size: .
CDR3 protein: CASAGREANYGYTF
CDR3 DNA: TGTGCCAGTGCAGGACGGGAAGCTAACTATGGCTACACCTTC

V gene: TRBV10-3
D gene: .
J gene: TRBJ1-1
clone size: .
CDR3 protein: CAISEWGSTEAFF
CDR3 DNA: TGTGCCATCAGTGAGTGGGGTTCCACTGAAGCTTTCTTT

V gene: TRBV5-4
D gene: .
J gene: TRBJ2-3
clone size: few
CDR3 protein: CASTSARSSTDTQYF
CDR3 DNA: TGTGCCAGCACCTCCGCCCGCTCCTCCACAGATACGCAGTATTTT

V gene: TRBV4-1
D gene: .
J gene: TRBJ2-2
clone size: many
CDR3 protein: CASSQADMGFRTGELFF
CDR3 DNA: TGCGCCAGCAGCCAGGCCGACATGGGGTTCCGCACCGGGGAGCTGTTTTTT

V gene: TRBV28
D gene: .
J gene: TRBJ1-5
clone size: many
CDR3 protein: CASCSYTGFQPQHF
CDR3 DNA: TGTGCCAGCTGCTCCTATACGGGGTTTCAGCCCCAGCATTTT

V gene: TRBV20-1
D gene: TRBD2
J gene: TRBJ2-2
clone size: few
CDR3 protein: CSAYTGLAGGPGELFF
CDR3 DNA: TGCAGTGCTTACACGGGACTAGCGGGGGGTCCCGGGGAGCTGTTTTTT

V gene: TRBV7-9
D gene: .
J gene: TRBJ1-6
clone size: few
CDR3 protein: CASSLPVGNSPLHF
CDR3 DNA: TGTGCCAGCAGCTTACCCGTTGGGAATTCACCCCTCCACTTT

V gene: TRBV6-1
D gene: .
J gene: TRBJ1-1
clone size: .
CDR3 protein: CASRQALNTEAFF
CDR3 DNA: TGTGCCAGCAGACAGGCACTGAACACTGAAGCTTTCTTT

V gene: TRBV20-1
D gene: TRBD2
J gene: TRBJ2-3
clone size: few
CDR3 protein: CSASDLAGGTDTQYF
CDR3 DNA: TGCAGTGCTAGCGACCTAGCGGGGGGCACAGATACGCAGTATTTT

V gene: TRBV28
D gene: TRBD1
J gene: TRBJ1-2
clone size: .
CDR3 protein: CASSLGTADAPYYGYTF
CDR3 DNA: TGTGCCAGCAGCCTGGGGACAGCCGACGCTCCTTACTATGGCTACACCTTC

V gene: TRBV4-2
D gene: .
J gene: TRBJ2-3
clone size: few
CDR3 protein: CASSQALALTSTDTQYF
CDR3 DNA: TGTGCCAGCAGCCAAGCGTTAGCGCTTACTAGCACAGATACGCAGTATTTT

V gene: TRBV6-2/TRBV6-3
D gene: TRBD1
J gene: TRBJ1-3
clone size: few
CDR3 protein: CASSKNRDRGSGNTIYF
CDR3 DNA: TGTGCCAGCAGTAAAAACCGGGACAGAGGCTCTGGAAACACCATATATTTT

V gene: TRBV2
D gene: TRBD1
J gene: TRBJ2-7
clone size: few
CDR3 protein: CASGAGQGGYEQYF
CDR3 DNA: TGTGCCAGCGGGGCCGGACAGGGAGGCTACGAGCAGTACTTC